These T cell receptor beta chains were read from a single sample in a study of shared clonotypes between healthy human individuals. Profiled with immunoSEQ multiplex PCR; TCRdb holds only in-frame clones, not every one. The sample carries millions of clones, 85% to 95% recorded once. The sample consisted of naive CD8+ T cells sorted from blood. These receptors all stem from a man aged 18 to 30 in good health. CDR3s include the opening cysteine and the closing phenylalanine or tryptophan. The D gene is left open where the match is weak. A clone size is listed for some rows: how often the clone was seen (once, few, many), or a class if it is expanded.

d_call	v_call	clone_size	j_call	cdr3_aa	cdr3_nt
TRBD2	TRBV6-1	NA	TRBJ2-3	CASSERFSGEVDTQYF	TGTGCCAGCAGTGAACGGTTTAGCGGGGAAGTCGATACGCAGTATTTT
TRBD2	TRBV2	NA	TRBJ2-1	CASMYLAGASYNEQFF	TGTGCCAGCATGTATCTAGCGGGGGCCTCCTACAATGAGCAGTTCTTC
TRBD1	TRBV6-1	NA	TRBJ2-7	CASSETGGWSYEQYF	TGTGCCAGCAGTGAGACAGGGGGCTGGTCCTACGAGCAGTACTTC
TRBD1	TRBV27	NA	TRBJ1-6	CASSTDRGNSPLHF	TGTGCCAGCAGTACGGACAGGGGAAATTCACCCCTCCACTTT
TRBD1	TRBV13	NA	TRBJ1-4	CASSSYPGQPNEKLFF	TGTGCCAGCAGCTCTTATCCGGGACAGCCAAATGAAAAACTGTTTTTT
NA	TRBV6-5	NA	TRBJ1-2	CASSPDGYYGYTF	TGTGCCAGCAGTCCGGACGGTTACTATGGCTACACCTTC
NA	TRBV7-9	NA	TRBJ1-2	CASSSVIGRGGYTF	TGTGCCAGCAGCTCGGTTATCGGGCGGGGTGGCTACACCTTC
TRBD1	TRBV19	NA	TRBJ1-1	CASSSAQGAAYTEAFF	TGTGCCAGTAGTTCTGCACAGGGGGCAGCGTATACTGAAGCTTTCTTT
NA	TRBV7-6	NA	TRBJ2-7	CASSLEPGLYEQYF	TGTGCCAGCAGCTTAGAACCAGGGTTGTACGAGCAGTACTTC
TRBD2	TRBV5-1	NA	TRBJ2-2	CASSPRGAGGGDTGELFF	TGCGCCAGCAGCCCCAGAGGAGCGGGAGGGGGCGACACCGGGGAGCTGTTTTTT
NA	TRBV9	NA	TRBJ2-2	CASSVVFGELFF	TGTGCCAGCAGCGTAGTGTTCGGGGAGCTGTTTTTT
NA	TRBV2	NA	TRBJ2-7	CASSEGLPYEQYF	TGTGCCAGCAGTGAGGGGCTGCCCTACGAGCAGTACTTC
NA	TRBV7-9	NA	TRBJ2-5	CASSPEHFETQYF	TGTGCCAGCAGCCCAGAGCATTTCGAGACCCAGTACTTC
NA	TRBV5-1	NA	TRBJ1-1	CASSLAGDPTEAFF	TGCGCCAGCAGCTTGGCAGGGGACCCCACTGAAGCTTTCTTT
TRBD1	TRBV4-1	NA	TRBJ2-7	CASSRLPGQARLAYEQYF	TGCGCCAGCAGCCGCCTACCCGGACAGGCCCGGTTGGCCTACGAGCAGTACTTC
NA	TRBV15	NA	TRBJ1-4	CATSRVVGVTNEKLFF	TGTGCCACCAGCAGAGTTGTGGGGGTCACTAATGAAAAACTGTTTTTT
NA	TRBV11-2	NA	TRBJ2-3	CASSSKTVDTQYF	TGTGCCAGCAGCTCCAAGACGGTGGATACGCAGTATTTT
TRBD2	TRBV27	NA	TRBJ2-7	CASSPMPGTSGYYYEQYF	TGTGCCAGCAGTCCCATGCCAGGGACTAGCGGTTATTACTACGAGCAGTACTTC
NA	TRBV5-5	NA	TRBJ1-6	CASARTVSYNSPLHF	TGTGCCAGCGCAAGGACAGTCTCCTATAATTCACCCCTCCACTTT
TRBD1	TRBV5-6	NA	TRBJ2-5	CATKDRGDQETQYF	TGTGCCACCAAGGACAGGGGGGACCAAGAGACCCAGTACTTC
TRBD2	TRBV7-3	NA	TRBJ2-2	CASSEGLGAGELFF	TGTGCCAGCAGCGAGGGACTAGGTGCCGGGGAGCTGTTTTTT
TRBD2	TRBV2	NA	TRBJ2-3	CASSELAGGSTDTQYF	TGTGCCAGCAGTGAGCTAGCGGGAGGGAGCACAGATACGCAGTATTTT
NA	TRBV10-2	few	TRBJ2-7	CASSESPRVYEQYF	TGCGCCAGCAGTGAGAGCCCAAGAGTCTACGAGCAGTACTTC
NA	TRBV6-5	once	TRBJ1-2	CASTTGAYGYTF	TGTGCCAGCACCACAGGCGCCTATGGCTACACCTTC
NA	TRBV5-4	NA	TRBJ1-1	CASSPTLMNTEAFF	TGTGCCAGCAGCCCGACACTCATGAACACTGAAGCTTTCTTT
NA	TRBV6-1	NA	TRBJ1-2	CASSELSGDYGYTF	TGTGCCAGCAGTGAATTAAGTGGGGACTATGGCTACACCTTC
NA	TRBV5-6	NA	TRBJ2-1	CASSLGDNEQFF	TGTGCCAGCAGCTTGGGAGACAATGAGCAGTTCTTC
NA	TRBV7-9	NA	TRBJ2-7	CASSQDSLEQYF	TGTGCCAGCAGTCAAGACAGCCTCGAGCAGTACTTC
TRBD1	TRBV7-9	once	TRBJ2-1	CASSHWDRTPYNEQFF	TGTGCCAGCAGCCATTGGGACAGGACCCCCTACAATGAGCAGTTCTTC
NA	TRBV7-9	NA	TRBJ2-5	CASSPRGPTQETQYF	TGTGCCAGCAGCCCGAGGGGACCCACACAAGAGACCCAGTACTTC
NA	TRBV6-6	NA	TRBJ1-1	CASSYDGDSEAFF	TGTGCCAGCAGTTACGACGGAGACAGTGAAGCTTTCTTT
TRBD1	TRBV7-3	once	TRBJ1-6	CASSLLGQGVNSPLHF	TGTGCCAGCAGCTTACTCGGACAGGGAGTTAATTCACCCCTCCACTTT
TRBD2	TRBV13	NA	TRBJ2-3	CASSPRLATTDTQYF	TGTGCCAGCAGTCCTCGACTAGCGACGACAGATACGCAGTATTTT
TRBD1	TRBV9	NA	TRBJ2-7	CASSVASGTGGFYEQYF	TGTGCCAGCAGCGTAGCCTCCGGGACAGGGGGCTTCTACGAGCAGTACTTC
NA	TRBV28	NA	TRBJ1-1	CASRWMNTEAFF	TGTGCCAGCAGGTGGATGAACACTGAAGCTTTCTTT
TRBD2	TRBV4-2	NA	TRBJ2-5	CASSRPGLANPQETQYF	TGTGCCAGCAGCCGACCGGGACTAGCGAATCCTCAAGAGACCCAGTACTTC
TRBD1	TRBV28	NA	TRBJ2-7	CASSPGTENYEQYF	TGTGCCAGCAGTCCGGGGACAGAAAACTACGAGCAGTACTTC
NA	TRBV13	NA	TRBJ2-7	CASSLDRAYEQYF	TGTGCCAGCAGCTTAGACCGAGCCTACGAGCAGTACTTC
TRBD2	TRBV7-9	NA	TRBJ2-1	CASSLVGLAGSYNEQFF	TGTGCCAGCAGCTTAGTGGGACTAGCGGGCTCCTACAATGAGCAGTTCTTC
NA	TRBV9	NA	TRBJ2-2	CASSVAAGYTGELFF	TGTGCCAGCAGCGTAGCTGCAGGATACACCGGGGAGCTGTTTTTT
NA	TRBV2	NA	TRBJ1-2	CASSEDNNYGYTF	TGTGCCAGCAGTGAAGACAATAACTATGGCTACACCTTC
TRBD1	TRBV7-3	NA	TRBJ1-1	CASSPGQGISTEAFF	TGTGCCAGCAGCCCAGGACAGGGAATATCCACTGAAGCTTTCTTT
TRBD2	TRBV30	NA	TRBJ2-7	CAWNRGDYEQYF	TGTGCCTGGAACCGGGGGGACTACGAGCAGTACTTC
NA	TRBV6-6	NA	TRBJ2-1	CASAGLHNEQFF	TGTGCCAGCGCTGGACTGCACAATGAGCAGTTCTTC
NA	TRBV19	NA	TRBJ2-4	CASNGGPENIQYF	TGTGCCAGTAATGGAGGCCCCGAAAACATTCAGTACTTC
TRBD2	TRBV5-1	NA	TRBJ2-1	CASSLGGTSGTEQFF	TGCGCCAGCAGCTTGGGGGGGACTAGTGGTACCGAGCAGTTCTTC
TRBD2	TRBV4-1	NA	TRBJ2-7	CASSQDPPGGAYHEQYF	TGCGCCAGCAGCCAAGATCCCCCCGGGGGGGCGTACCACGAGCAGTACTTC
NA	TRBV21-1	NA	TRBJ1-6	CASRKSYNSPLHF	TGTGCCAGCAGGAAGTCATATAATTCACCCCTCCACTTT
TRBD2	TRBV5-1	NA	TRBJ2-3	CASSLELAGYTDTQYF	TGCGCCAGCAGCTTGGAACTAGCGGGGTACACAGATACGCAGTATTTT
TRBD1	TRBV13	NA	TRBJ2-7	CASSSRDRSYEQYF	TGTGCCAGCAGCTCCCGGGACAGGTCCTACGAGCAGTACTTC